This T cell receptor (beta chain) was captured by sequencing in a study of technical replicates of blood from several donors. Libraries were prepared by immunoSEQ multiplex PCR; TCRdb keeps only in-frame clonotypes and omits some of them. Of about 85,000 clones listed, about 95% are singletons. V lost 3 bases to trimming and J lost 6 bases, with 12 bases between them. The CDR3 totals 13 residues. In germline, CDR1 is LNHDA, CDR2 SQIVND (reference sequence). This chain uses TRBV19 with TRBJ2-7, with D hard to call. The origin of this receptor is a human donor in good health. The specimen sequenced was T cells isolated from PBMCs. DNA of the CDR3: TGTGCCAGTAGTATCTTCTCGGGTAGCGAGCAGTACTTC. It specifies CASSIFSGSEQYF.